This T cell receptor beta chain was recorded in a study of cytomegalovirus exposure and HLA in healthy donors. Study results and limitations: The investigators catalogued 150 to 200 TCR beta chains as cytomegalovirus-associated. Presence/absence analyses supposed approximately even sequencing depth among donors. Productive status was seen about 87% or about 30% of the time for most TCR beta V segments in an earlier analysis. Rates of TCR association differed by HLA locus in a later analysis, with DRB1 highest and HLA-C lowest.

This clone has just a few counts. Its antigen is not known. Primers included in the PCR were 60 Vbeta and 13 Jbeta primers. Assay: immunoSEQ multiplex PCR; the TCRdb copy retains only in-frame clones and omits some. Among roughly 120,000 clones, roughly 78% were seen once, and the ten largest hold about 2.5%. CDR3 size: 17 residues. Per germline, CDR1 ENHRY and CDR2 SYGVKD. Trimming at V came to 4 bases and at J to 4 bases, leaving 8 bases not matched to a gene. This receptor was identified in a man younger than 40 in good health and CMV-seronegative. Sample: PBMCs. V usage is TRBV10-3 and J usage is TRBJ2-1; the match to TRBD2 covers 12 bases. CDR3 sequence reads: CAISATSGSSGYNEQFF. CDR3 nucleotides: TGTGCCATCAGTGCGACTAGCGGGAGCTCCGGGTACAATGAGCAGTTCTTC.